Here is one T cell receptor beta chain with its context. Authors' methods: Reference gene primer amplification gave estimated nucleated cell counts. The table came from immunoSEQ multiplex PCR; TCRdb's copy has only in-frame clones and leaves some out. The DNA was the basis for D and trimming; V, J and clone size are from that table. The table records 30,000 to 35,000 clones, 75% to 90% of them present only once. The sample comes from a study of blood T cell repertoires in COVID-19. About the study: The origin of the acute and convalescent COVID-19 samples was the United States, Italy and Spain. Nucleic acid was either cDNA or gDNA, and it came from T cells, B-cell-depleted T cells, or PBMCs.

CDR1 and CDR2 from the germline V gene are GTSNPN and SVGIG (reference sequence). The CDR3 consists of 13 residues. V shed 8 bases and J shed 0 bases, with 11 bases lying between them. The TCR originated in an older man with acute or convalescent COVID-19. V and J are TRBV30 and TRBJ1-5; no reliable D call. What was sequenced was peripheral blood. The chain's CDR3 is CAASRDSNQPQHF. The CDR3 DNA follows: TGTGCCGCAAGTCGGGATAGCAATCAGCCCCAGCATTTT.